This T cell receptor (beta chain) originates from a study of blood T cell repertoires in COVID-19. On the study more broadly: Samples came from the United States, Italy and Spain, spanning acute and convalescent COVID-19. The cDNA or gDNA used as material had been derived from T cells, B-cell-depleted T cells, or PBMCs.

Authors' analysis steps: Nucleated cell number was recorded as an estimate derived from reference gene primer amplification. Data came from immunoSEQ multiplex PCR; TCRdb stores just in-frame clones and leaves some out. Clone size and V and J calls were adopted from that table, with D and trimming inferred from the DNA. The profile shows 200,000 to 300,000 clones, about 87% of them singletons. V was shortened by 3 bases and J by 8 bases, with 17 bases between the two germline ends. The CDR3 has 14 residues. Germline V gene sequence: CDR1 SGHDT, CDR2 YYEEEE. This clone was detected once. Sequencing was performed on peripheral blood. The genes are TRBV5-6 and TRBJ1-2, with D perhaps TRBD1 (6 bases). This receptor was taken from a human donor in a cohort sampled during active COVID-19. The CDR3 nucleotides read TGTGCCAGCAGCTACAAACAGGGTTTTGCGGGCTACACCTTC. Protein product: CASSYKQGFAGYTF. Variable domain in full (rest from reference TRBV5-6 and TRBJ1-2): DAGVTQSPTHLIKTRGQQVTLRCSPKSGHDTVSWYQQALGQGPQFIFQYYEEEERQRGNFPDRFSGHQFPNYSSELNVNALLLGDSALYLCASSYKQGFAGYTFGSGTRLTVV.